This T cell receptor (beta chain) was obtained from a study of OX40 agonist ivuxolimab in advanced cancers. The wider study: Partial response was recorded in three patients: one hepatocellular carcinoma and two cutaneous melanoma cases.

Germline V lookup: CDR1 MGHRA, CDR2 YSYEKL. The CDR3 sequence is 16 residues long. J was trimmed by 6 bases and V by 0 bases; bases with no gene match: 6. Assay used: immunoSEQ multiplex PCR; TCRdb lists only in-frame clones, some missing. The table lists some 55,000 clones, approximately 80% of them singletons. V gene TRBV4-1 combines with J gene TRBJ1-5, with 9 bases matching TRBD1. The clonotype was recovered from an adult with an advanced solid tumor such as melanoma, head and neck, liver or kidney cancer. The sample in question was CD4+ or CD8+ T cells sorted from blood, obtained in a trial of the OX40 agonist ivuxolimab. The CDR3 DNA sequence: TGCGCCAGCAGCCAAGATTGGGGACAGGGCCCTCAGCCCCAGCATTTT. Its protein product is CASSQDWGQGPQPQHF.